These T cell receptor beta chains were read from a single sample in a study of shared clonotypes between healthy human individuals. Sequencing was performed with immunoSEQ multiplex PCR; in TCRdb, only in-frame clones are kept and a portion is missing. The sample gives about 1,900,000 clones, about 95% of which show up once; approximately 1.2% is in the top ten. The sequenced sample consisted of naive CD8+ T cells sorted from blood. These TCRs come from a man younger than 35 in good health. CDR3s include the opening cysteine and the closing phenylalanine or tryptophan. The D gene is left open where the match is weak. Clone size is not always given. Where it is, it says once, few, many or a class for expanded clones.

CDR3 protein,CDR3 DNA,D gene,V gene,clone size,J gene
CASSLPGVGTEAFF,TGTGCCAGCAGCTTACCAGGGGTAGGGACTGAAGCTTTCTTT,NA,TRBV5-4,NA,TRBJ1-1
CASSPGTSGGRLTDTQYF,TGTGCCAGCAGCCCCGGGACTAGCGGGGGGAGGTTGACAGATACGCAGTATTTT,TRBD2,TRBV28,NA,TRBJ2-3
CASSYSGRMPYEQYF,TGTGCCAGCAGTTACTCCGGGAGGATGCCTTACGAGCAGTACTTC,TRBD2,TRBV6-5,NA,TRBJ2-7
CASSYLEGGSAFF,TGTGCCAGCAGTTATTTGGAGGGAGGTTCGGCTTTCTTT,NA,TRBV6-5,NA,TRBJ1-1
CASSEWLAGPNEQFF,TGTGCCAGCAGTGAATGGCTAGCGGGACCCAATGAGCAGTTCTTC,TRBD2,TRBV6-1,NA,TRBJ2-1
CASIKSGDETQYF,TGTGCCAGCATCAAAAGCGGGGACGAGACCCAGTACTTC,TRBD2,TRBV7-6,NA,TRBJ2-5
CASSLRGAEQYF,TGTGCCAGCAGCTTACGGGGGGCCGAGCAGTACTTC,NA,TRBV13,NA,TRBJ2-7
CASSQTTGFGAFF,TGCGCCAGCAGCCAAACGACAGGGTTCGGAGCTTTCTTT,TRBD1,TRBV4-1,NA,TRBJ1-1
CASSPGLGNTIYF,TGTGCCAGCAGCCCGGGCCTCGGAAACACCATATATTTT,NA,TRBV7-9,once,TRBJ1-3
CASSWGHTEAQYF,TGTGCCAGCAGTTGGGGACATACAGAGGCCCAGTACTTC,NA,TRBV27,NA,TRBJ2-5
CAWSDSAGTYEQYF,TGTGCCTGGAGTGACTCCGCGGGGACCTACGAGCAGTACTTC,NA,TRBV30,NA,TRBJ2-7
CASSLAGDPEAFF,TGCGCCAGCAGCTTGGCAGGGGACCCTGAAGCTTTCTTT,NA,TRBV5-1,NA,TRBJ1-1
CALQGETSYEQYF,TGTGCCCTACAGGGGGAAACCTCCTACGAGCAGTACTTC,TRBD1,TRBV10-3,NA,TRBJ2-7
CASSPHSSGPYEQYF,TGCGCCAGCAGCCCCCATAGTAGCGGACCCTACGAGCAGTACTTC,NA,TRBV4-3,NA,TRBJ2-7
CASSLVGGESSYEQYF,TGTGCCAGCAGCTTAGTGGGGGGAGAGTCGAGCTACGAGCAGTACTTC,NA,TRBV7-9,NA,TRBJ2-7
CASSSGQGWDEQYF,TGTGCCAGCAGCTCTGGACAGGGTTGGGACGAGCAGTACTTC,TRBD1,TRBV7-8,NA,TRBJ2-7
CATGLKNIQYF,TGTGCCACCGGACTGAAAAACATTCAGTACTTC,NA,TRBV25-1,once,TRBJ2-4
CASSTNLGDEQFF,TGTGCCAGCAGCACCAATTTAGGGGATGAGCAGTTCTTC,NA,TRBV7-3,NA,TRBJ2-1
CASSEVAGIYEQYF,TGTGCCAGCAGTGAGGTTGCGGGGATCTACGAGCAGTACTTC,NA,TRBV2,NA,TRBJ2-7
CASSFGQGNYGYTF,TGTGCCAGTAGTTTTGGTCAGGGAAACTATGGCTACACCTTC,NA,TRBV19,NA,TRBJ1-2
CASSEGSTEAFF,TGTGCCAGCAGTGAAGGGAGCACTGAAGCTTTCTTT,NA,TRBV2,NA,TRBJ1-1
CASSLALAGVSYEQYF,TGTGCCAGCAGCTTGGCACTAGCGGGAGTGAGTTACGAGCAGTACTTC,TRBD2,TRBV5-6,NA,TRBJ2-7
CASSLVGPGETQYF,TGTGCCAGCAGTTTAGTAGGACCCGGGGAGACCCAGTACTTC,NA,TRBV27,NA,TRBJ2-5
CASSQARDSYGYTF,TGCGCCAGCAGCCAAGCCCGGGACAGCTATGGCTACACCTTC,TRBD1,TRBV4-3,NA,TRBJ1-2
CASSWVGNRQGANYGYTF,TGCGCCAGCAGCTGGGTTGGGAACAGACAGGGAGCTAACTATGGCTACACCTTC,TRBD1,TRBV5-1,NA,TRBJ1-2
CASSSLTPLAGEQYF,TGTGCCAGCAGTTCCCTGACACCTCTCGCGGGCGAGCAGTACTTC,NA,TRBV6-6,NA,TRBJ2-7
CASSLSRMILGNEQFF,TGTGCCAGCAGTTTATCGAGGATGATTTTGGGTAATGAGCAGTTCTTC,NA,TRBV27,NA,TRBJ2-1
CASSLGAEQYF,TGTGCCAGCAGCCTCGGGGCGGAGCAGTACTTC,NA,TRBV6-5,NA,TRBJ2-7
CASSPDSAAGVPYEQYF,TGTGCCAGCAGTCCGGATTCCGCAGCGGGGGTTCCCTACGAGCAGTACTTC,TRBD2,TRBV28,NA,TRBJ2-7
CASSMKRGQGISYEQYF,TGTGCCAGCAGTATGAAGCGGGGACAGGGAATTTCCTACGAGCAGTACTTC,TRBD1,TRBV28,NA,TRBJ2-7
CASSQDLETYEQYF,TGCGCCAGCAGCCAAGATTTAGAAACCTACGAGCAGTACTTC,NA,TRBV4-1,NA,TRBJ2-7
CASSLGQNSYEQYF,TGTGCCAGCAGTTTAGGTCAGAATTCCTACGAGCAGTACTTC,NA,TRBV27,NA,TRBJ2-7
CASVGERARTTSNEQFF,TGTGCCAGCGTTGGAGAAAGAGCACGGACTACATCCAATGAGCAGTTCTTC,NA,TRBV2,NA,TRBJ2-1
CASSLDGPNYGYTF,TGTGCCAGCAGCCTGGACGGACCTAACTATGGCTACACCTTC,NA,TRBV7-9,NA,TRBJ1-2
CARSYGYTF,TGTGCCAGGAGTTATGGCTACACCTTC,NA,TRBV19,NA,TRBJ1-2
CASSEAPGLNTEAFF,TGTGCCAGCAGTGAAGCACCCGGGCTGAACACTGAAGCTTTCTTT,NA,TRBV2,once,TRBJ1-1
CASSWQNVYNEQFF,TGTGCCAGCAGCTGGCAGAATGTCTACAATGAGCAGTTCTTC,NA,TRBV7-8,once,TRBJ2-1
CASSLDSTDTQYF,TGTGCCAGTAGTCTGGACAGCACAGATACGCAGTATTTT,NA,TRBV19,NA,TRBJ2-3
CASSLPLTQNYGYTF,TGTGCCAGCAGCTTACCCCTGACCCAAAACTATGGCTACACCTTC,NA,TRBV7-8,NA,TRBJ1-2
CASSQETSGGTDTQYF,TGCGCCAGCAGCCAAGAGACTAGCGGGGGGACAGATACGCAGTATTTT,TRBD2,TRBV4-1,NA,TRBJ2-3
CASSQGPPGDSSYEQYF,TGCGCCAGCAGCCAAGGACCACCGGGGGACTCCTCCTACGAGCAGTACTTC,NA,TRBV4-1,NA,TRBJ2-7
CASSLAVGPRYGYTF,TGTGCCAGCAGCTTAGCAGTGGGACCGCGGTATGGCTACACCTTC,NA,TRBV7-9,NA,TRBJ1-2
CASSELNTEAFF,TGTGCCAGCAGTGAATTGAACACTGAAGCTTTCTTT,NA,TRBV25-1,NA,TRBJ1-1
CSVESSGVGETQYF,TGCAGCGTTGAATCTAGCGGGGTCGGGGAGACCCAGTACTTC,TRBD2,TRBV29-1,NA,TRBJ2-5
CASSAPGAGTDTQYF,TGTGCCAGCAGCGCTCCAGGGGCCGGTACAGATACGCAGTATTTT,NA,TRBV7-9,NA,TRBJ2-3
CASSLDRDGNEKLFF,TGTGCCAGCAGTTTAGACAGGGACGGAAATGAAAAACTGTTTTTT,TRBD1,TRBV28,once,TRBJ1-4